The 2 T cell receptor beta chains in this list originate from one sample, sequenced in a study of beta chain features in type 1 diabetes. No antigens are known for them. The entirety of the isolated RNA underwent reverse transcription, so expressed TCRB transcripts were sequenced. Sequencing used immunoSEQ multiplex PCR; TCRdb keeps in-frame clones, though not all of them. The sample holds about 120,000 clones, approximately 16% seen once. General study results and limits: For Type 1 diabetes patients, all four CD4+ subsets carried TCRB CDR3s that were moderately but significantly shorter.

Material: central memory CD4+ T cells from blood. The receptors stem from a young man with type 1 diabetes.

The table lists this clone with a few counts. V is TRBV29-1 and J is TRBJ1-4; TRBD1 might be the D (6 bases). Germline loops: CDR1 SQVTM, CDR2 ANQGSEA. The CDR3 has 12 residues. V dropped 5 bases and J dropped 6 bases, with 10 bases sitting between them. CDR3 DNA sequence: TGCAGCGTTCAGACAGGAGATGAAAAACTGTTTTTT. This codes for CSVQTGDEKLFF.

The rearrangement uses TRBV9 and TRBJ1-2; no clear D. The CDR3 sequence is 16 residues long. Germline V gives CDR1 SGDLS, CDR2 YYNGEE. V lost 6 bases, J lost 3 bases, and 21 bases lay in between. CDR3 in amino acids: CASKRNPNRAHYGYTF. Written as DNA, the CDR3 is TGTGCCAGCAAAAGGAACCCGAACCGGGCCCACTATGGCTACACCTTC. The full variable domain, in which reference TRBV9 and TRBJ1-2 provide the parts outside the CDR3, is DSGVTQTPKHLITATGQRVTLRCSPRSGDLSVYWYQQSLDQGLQFLIQYYNGEERAKGNILERFSAQQFPDLHSELNLSSLELGDSALYFCASKRNPNRAHYGYTFGSGTRLTVV.